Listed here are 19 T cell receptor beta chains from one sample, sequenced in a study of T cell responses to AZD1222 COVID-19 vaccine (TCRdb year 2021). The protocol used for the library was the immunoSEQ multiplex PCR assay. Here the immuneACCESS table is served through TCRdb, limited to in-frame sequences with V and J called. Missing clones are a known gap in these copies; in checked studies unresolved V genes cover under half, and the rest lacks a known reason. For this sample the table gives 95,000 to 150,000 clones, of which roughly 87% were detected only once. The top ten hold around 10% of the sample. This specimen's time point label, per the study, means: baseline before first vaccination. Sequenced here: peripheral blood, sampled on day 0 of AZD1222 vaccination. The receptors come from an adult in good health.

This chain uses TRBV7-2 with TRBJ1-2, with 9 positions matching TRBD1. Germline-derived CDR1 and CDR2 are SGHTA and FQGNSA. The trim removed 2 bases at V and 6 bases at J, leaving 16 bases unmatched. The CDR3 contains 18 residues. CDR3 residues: CASSLPGTGFLAYDGYTF. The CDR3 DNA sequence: TGTGCCAGCAGCTTACCCGGGACAGGGTTTTTGGCATATGATGGCTACACCTTC.

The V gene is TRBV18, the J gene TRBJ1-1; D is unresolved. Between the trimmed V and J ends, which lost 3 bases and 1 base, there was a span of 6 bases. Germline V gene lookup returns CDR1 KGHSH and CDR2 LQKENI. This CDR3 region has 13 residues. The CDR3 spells CASSPAGNTEAFF. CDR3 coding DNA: TGTGCCAGCTCACCGGCAGGGAACACTGAAGCTTTCTTT. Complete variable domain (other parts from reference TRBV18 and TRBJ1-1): NAGVMQNPRHLVRRRGQEARLRCSPMKGHSHVYWYRQLPEEGLKFMVYLQKENIIDESGMPKERFSAEFPKEGPSILRIQQVVRGDSAAYFCASSPAGNTEAFFGQGTRLTVV.

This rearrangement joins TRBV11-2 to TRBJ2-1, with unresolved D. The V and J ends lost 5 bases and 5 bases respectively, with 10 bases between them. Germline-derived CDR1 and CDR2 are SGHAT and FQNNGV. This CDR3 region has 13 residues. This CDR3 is CASSPSLDNEQFF. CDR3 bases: TGTGCCAGCAGCCCCTCCCTAGACAATGAGCAGTTCTTC.

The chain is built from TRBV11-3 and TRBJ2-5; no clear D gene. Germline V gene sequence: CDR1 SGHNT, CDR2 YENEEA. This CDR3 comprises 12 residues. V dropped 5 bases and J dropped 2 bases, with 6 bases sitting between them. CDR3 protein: CASSPNQETQYF. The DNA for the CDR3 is TGTGCCAGCAGCCCGAATCAAGAGACCCAGTACTTC.

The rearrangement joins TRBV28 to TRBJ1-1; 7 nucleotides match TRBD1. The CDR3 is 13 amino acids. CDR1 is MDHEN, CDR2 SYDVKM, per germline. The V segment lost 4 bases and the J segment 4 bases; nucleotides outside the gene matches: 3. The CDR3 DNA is TGTGCCAGCAGTTATCCAGGGGGCACTGAAGCTTTCTTT. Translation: CASSYPGGTEAFF.

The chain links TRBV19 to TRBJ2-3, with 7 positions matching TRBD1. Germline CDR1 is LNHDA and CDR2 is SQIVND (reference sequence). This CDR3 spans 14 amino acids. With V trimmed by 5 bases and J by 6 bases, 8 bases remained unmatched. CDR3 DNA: TGTGCCAGTAGTTTGGGGACAGCGGCGGATACGCAGTATTTT. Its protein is CASSLGTAADTQYF.

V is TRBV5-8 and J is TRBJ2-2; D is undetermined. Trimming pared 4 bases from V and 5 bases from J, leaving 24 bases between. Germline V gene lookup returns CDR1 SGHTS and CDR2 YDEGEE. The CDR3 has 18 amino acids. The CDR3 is CASSAYRAAIYGTGELFF. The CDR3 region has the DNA TGTGCCAGCAGCGCATACCGGGCCGCCATTTACGGGACCGGGGAGCTGTTTTTT.

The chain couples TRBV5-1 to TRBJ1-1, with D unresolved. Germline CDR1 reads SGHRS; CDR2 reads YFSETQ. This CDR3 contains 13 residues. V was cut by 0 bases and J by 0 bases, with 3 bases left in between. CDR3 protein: CASSLGLNTEAFF. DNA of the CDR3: TGCGCCAGCAGCTTGGGGTTGAACACTGAAGCTTTCTTT.

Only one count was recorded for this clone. CDR3 coding DNA: TGTGCCAGCAGTTTATTCGGGATAGGGAATCAGCCCCAGCATTTT. It codes for CASSLFGIGNQPQHF. The genes are TRBV27 and TRBJ1-5; D is unclear. With 1 base removed from V and 4 bases from J, the gap between germline ends came to 11 bases. CDR3 length equals 15 residues. Germline lookup yields CDR1 MNHEY and CDR2 SMNVEV (reference sequence).

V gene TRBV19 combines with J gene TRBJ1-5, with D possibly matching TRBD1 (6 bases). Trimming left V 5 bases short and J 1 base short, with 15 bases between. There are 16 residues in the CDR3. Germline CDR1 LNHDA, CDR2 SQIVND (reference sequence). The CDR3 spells CASSAQQGGSNQPQHF. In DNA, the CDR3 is TGTGCCAGTAGTGCCCAACAGGGAGGCAGCAATCAGCCCCAGCATTTT.

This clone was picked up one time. The CDR3 region has the DNA TGCAGCGTCCCGAACCCAGGAACTGGGAATGAAAAACTGTTTTTT. It yields the protein CSVPNPGTGNEKLFF. V usage is TRBV29-1 and J usage is TRBJ1-4; D is unresolved. V shed 6 bases and J shed 5 bases, with 19 bases lying between them. The CDR3 is 15 amino acids. Germline loops: CDR1 SQVTM, CDR2 ANQGSEA.

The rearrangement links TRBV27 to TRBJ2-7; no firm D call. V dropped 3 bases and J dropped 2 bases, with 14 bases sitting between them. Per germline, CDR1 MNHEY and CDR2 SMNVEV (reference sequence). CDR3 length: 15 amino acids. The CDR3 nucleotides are TGTGCCAGCAGTTTGAAGGGCCTTGGAACCTACGAGCAGTACTTC. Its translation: CASSLKGLGTYEQYF.

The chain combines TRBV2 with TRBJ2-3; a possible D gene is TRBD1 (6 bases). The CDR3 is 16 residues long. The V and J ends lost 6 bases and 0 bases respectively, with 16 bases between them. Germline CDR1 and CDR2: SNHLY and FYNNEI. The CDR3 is CASSPQGAASTDTQYF. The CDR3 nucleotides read TGTGCCAGCAGCCCACAGGGAGCAGCTAGCACAGATACGCAGTATTTT.

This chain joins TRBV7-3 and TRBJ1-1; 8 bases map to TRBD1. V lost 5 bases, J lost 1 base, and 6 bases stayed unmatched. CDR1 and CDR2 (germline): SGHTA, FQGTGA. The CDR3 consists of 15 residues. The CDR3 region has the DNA TGTGCCAGCAGCAGAGAGGGGACAGGGAACACTGAAGCTTTCTTT. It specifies CASSREGTGNTEAFF.

CDR3 amino acids: CSAGHNTEAFF. CDR3 coding DNA: TGCAGTGCGGGACACAACACTGAAGCTTTCTTT. V usage is TRBV20-1 and J usage is TRBJ1-1; tentatively, D is TRBD1 (6 bases). The V gene lost 6 bases and the J gene lost 2 bases, with 7 bases spanning the gap. This CDR3 is 11 amino acids long. The germline V gene has CDR1 DFQATT and CDR2 SNEGSKA (reference sequence).

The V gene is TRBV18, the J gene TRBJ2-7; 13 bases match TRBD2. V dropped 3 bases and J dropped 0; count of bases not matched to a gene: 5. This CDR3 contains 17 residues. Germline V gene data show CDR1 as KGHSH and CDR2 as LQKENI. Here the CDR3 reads CASSPGLAGAYSYEQYF. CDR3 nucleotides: TGTGCCAGCTCACCCGGACTAGCGGGAGCCTACTCCTACGAGCAGTACTTC. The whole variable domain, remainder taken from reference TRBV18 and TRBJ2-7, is NAGVMQNPRHLVRRRGQEARLRCSPMKGHSHVYWYRQLPEEGLKFMVYLQKENIIDESGMPKERFSAEFPKEGPSILRIQQVVRGDSAAYFCASSPGLAGAYSYEQYFGPGTRLTVT.

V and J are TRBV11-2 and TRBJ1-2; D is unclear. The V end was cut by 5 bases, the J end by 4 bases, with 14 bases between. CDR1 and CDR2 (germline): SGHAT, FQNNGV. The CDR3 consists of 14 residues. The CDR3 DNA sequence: TGTGCCAGCAGCCCCATACCAGGCACCTATGGCTACACCTTC. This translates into CASSPIPGTYGYTF. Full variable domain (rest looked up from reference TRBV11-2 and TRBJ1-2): EAGVAQSPRYKIIEKRQSVAFWCNPISGHATLYWYQQILGQGPKLLIQFQNNGVVDDSQLPKDRFSAERLKGVDSTLKIQPAKLEDSAVYLCASSPIPGTYGYTFGSGTRLTVV.

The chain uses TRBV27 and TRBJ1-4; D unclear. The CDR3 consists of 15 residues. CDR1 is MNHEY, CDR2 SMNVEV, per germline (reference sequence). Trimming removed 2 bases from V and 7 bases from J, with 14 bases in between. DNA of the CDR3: TGTGCCAGCAGTTTACGAGGGTTGTCCGGTGAAAAACTGTTTTTT. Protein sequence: CASSLRGLSGEKLFF.

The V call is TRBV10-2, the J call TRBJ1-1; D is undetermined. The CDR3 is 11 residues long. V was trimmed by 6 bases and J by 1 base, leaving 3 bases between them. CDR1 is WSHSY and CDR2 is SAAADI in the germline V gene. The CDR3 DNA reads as TGCGCCAGCAGCGAGAACACTGAAGCTTTCTTT. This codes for CASSENTEAFF.